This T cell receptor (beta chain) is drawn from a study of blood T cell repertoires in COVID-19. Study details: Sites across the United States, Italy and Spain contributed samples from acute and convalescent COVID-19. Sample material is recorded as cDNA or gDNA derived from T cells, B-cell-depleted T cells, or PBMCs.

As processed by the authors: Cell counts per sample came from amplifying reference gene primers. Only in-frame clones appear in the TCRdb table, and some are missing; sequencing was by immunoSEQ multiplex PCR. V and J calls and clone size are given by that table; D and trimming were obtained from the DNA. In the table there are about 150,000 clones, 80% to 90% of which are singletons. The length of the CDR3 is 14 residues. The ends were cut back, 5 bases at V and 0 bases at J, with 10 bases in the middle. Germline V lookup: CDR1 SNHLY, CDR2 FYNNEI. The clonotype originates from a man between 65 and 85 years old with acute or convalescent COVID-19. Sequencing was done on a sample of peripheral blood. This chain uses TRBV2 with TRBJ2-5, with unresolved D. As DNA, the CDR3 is TGTGCCAGCAGTCCCGGCGGCTACCAAGAGACCCAGTACTTC. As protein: CASSPGGYQETQYF.